Described below is a single T cell receptor (beta chain) sequence and its context. Sequencing relied on a cDNA template that was reverse transcribed from extracted RNA. The data were produced by immunoSEQ multiplex PCR, yet TCRdb's version contains in-frame clones alone and is incomplete. Here the sample spans about 76,000 clones, 60% to 70% being singletons. Regarding treatment: oral pan-JAK inhibitor, 5-10 mg twice daily. These data come from a study of CD8+ T cells in alopecia areata. CDR1 is SGHDT, CDR2 YYEEEE, per germline. V dropped 0 bases and J dropped 2 bases, with 11 bases sitting between them. This CDR3 is 15 amino acids long.

The specimen comprised CD8+ T cells sorted from blood, sampled at week 24, from a patient treated with tofacitinib. The rearrangement uses TRBV5-6 and TRBJ1-1, with D unclear. This clonotype was obtained from a human donor with alopecia areata. In nucleotides, the CDR3 is TGTGCCAGCAGCTTGGGGGCGTGGAGCAACACTGAAGCTTTCTTT. Protein product: CASSLGAWSNTEAFF.